This T cell receptor beta chain came from a study of shared T cell receptors in the human thymus (TCRdb year 2021). About the investigation overall: The study investigated the way shared, self-reactive T-cell receptor alpha chains are produced in the human thymus.

As regards this clone: The clone's antigen remains unknown. The germline gene is not matched at one end of the junction; a read error may be the cause.

The receptor library was made with the immunoSEQ multiplex PCR assay. The immuneACCESS repertoire file appears here via TCRdb, limited to in-frame rearrangements. These files lack a portion of the clones; in checked studies, under half of the deficit traces to unresolved V genes, and the cause of the others is not known. A total of some 720,000 clones appear in this sample, roughly 90% of them only once. The ten largest clones take up roughly 0.0097% of the sample. Via the germline V gene (reference sequence), CDR1 is DFQATT and CDR2 SNEGSKA. Including the terminal cysteine and phenylalanine, the CDR3 comprises 11 residues. The entry retains the CDR3 DNA only, 33 bases that are in frame from base 1. The same data also contributed to another study, on human thymus T cells. The second study's authors report: Donors were immunologically healthy infants undergoing open corrective cardiac surgery for congenital heart defects in Finland. Thymus tissue was collected as surgical resects that were removed during corrective cardiac surgery. Usage of V and J gene segments appeared to be biased in both the thymic and the peripheral blood repertoires. The related research reported highly overlapping thymic TCR repertoires among unrelated individuals. The study used fewer than ten infant thymus samples plus four related peripheral blood samples to characterize TCR alpha and beta repertoires. Donor ages ranged from about 6 to 244 days, and the cohort comprised five to seven male and two female infants. Thymocytes were released mechanically from tissue and stored at -70 °C as pellets of about 9.5-32 million cells. Genomic DNA was extracted from frozen cell pellets with a QIAsymphony instrument. The immunoSEQ multiplex PCR assay was used to amplify the TCRB and TCRAD loci from a standardized quantity of quality-controlled genomic DNA. The V(D)J region was spanned by amplicons of a length sufficient to cover the CDR3 and to identify V and J genes. The commercial immunoSEQ service was used to sequence amplicons on an Illumina platform. Corrections for primer bias and sequencing errors followed previously described methods, while TCRAD and TCRB definitions were based on the IMGT database. immunoSEQ Analyzer 3.0 and VDJTools were used for repertoire analysis, which covered basic statistics, V/J segment usage, diversity estimates, rarefaction and pairwise overlap. Chao1, ChaoE, Efron-Thisted, Shannon and inverse Simpson indices were used to estimate diversity, which was also estimated on datasets down-sampled to the smallest sample. Repertoire overlap used strict matching of CDR3 nucleotide sequence, V gene and J gene, with Jaccard-based multidimensional scaling clustering. Thymus samples yielded on average around 810,000 unique TCRB clonotypes, compared with roughly 92,000 from blood samples.

The sample taken for sequencing was thymocytes. The clonotype originates from a boy under two years old with a congenital heart defect. Donor details come from another sample of the same person, matched by shared clones. The chain is made from TRBV20-1 and TRBJ2-1; the D gene assignment is ambiguous. The bases read TGCAGTGCTACCCGCAACAAGGAGCAGTTCTTC. The resulting protein is CSATRNKEQFF.